The clone carrying this T cell receptor (beta chain) showed up just a few times. Unique molecular identifiers were incorporated into the prepared TCRbeta library. A single record per CDR3 protein comes from TCRdb applying MiXCR to the PCR reads. The sample has 500,000 or so distinct CDR3 sequences; less than 35% are singletons. The data belong to a study of T-cell reconstitution after alpha-beta-depleted transplantation in children. V gave up 0 bases and J gave up 6 bases; unmatched junction bases: 4. Germline values: CDR1 GTSNPN, CDR2 SVGIG (reference sequence). The CDR3 loop spans 14 amino acids. This sequence was found in a human donor who donated a stem cell graft to a child with aplastic anemia. The genes are TRBV30 and TRBJ2-3; 9 bases are a match to TRBD2. The sequenced sample was PBMCs from the stem cell graft donor, obtained from the stem cell graft. The CDR3 nucleotides are TGTGCCTGGAGTGTAGTAGCGGGAGCTGATACGCAGTATTTT. It encodes CAWSVVAGADTQYF.